The 32 T cell receptor beta chains in this list originate from one sample, sequenced in a study of cytomegalovirus exposure and HLA in healthy donors. Profiling relied on immunoSEQ multiplex PCR, and the TCRdb table lists in-frame clones only, not all of them. The repertoire holds fewer than 120,000 clones, roughly 90% seen once, with roughly 1.4% in the top ten. Sequencing was done on a sample of PBMCs. These receptor sequences come from a woman between 25 and 40 years old in good health and CMV-seropositive.

The chain is built from TRBV7-9 and TRBJ2-7, with unresolved D. This CDR3 comprises 11 residues. Germline CDR1 reads SEHNR; CDR2 reads FQNEAQ (reference sequence). Trimming stripped 10 bases from V and 3 bases from J, with 10 bases between. The CDR3 DNA sequence: TGTGCCACAGGAATGGTCTACGAGCAGTACTTC. Its translation: CATGMVYEQYF.

CDR3 sequence reads: CASSLWIGLTDTQYF. The CDR3 nucleotides read TGTGCCAGCAGCTTGTGGATCGGACTCACAGATACGCAGTATTTT. The chain links TRBV5-6 to TRBJ2-3, with a tentative D call TRBD2 (5 bases). The CDR3 consists of 15 residues. Looked up from germline, CDR1 is SGHDT and CDR2 is YYEEEE. V shed 1 base and J shed 2 bases, with 11 bases lying between them.

The V call is TRBV29-1, the J call TRBJ1-1, with D tentatively TRBD1 (6 bases). The germline V gene encodes CDR1 SQVTM and CDR2 ANQGSEA. Trimming removed 7 bases from V and 6 bases from J, with 15 bases in between. This CDR3 contains 12 residues. The CDR3 region has the DNA TGCAGCGCCTGCGGGGGCCAGGCTGAAGCTTTCTTT. This sequence encodes CSACGGQAEAFF.

J is TRBJ2-1 and V is TRBV5-4; 7 bases are a match to TRBD1. The ends lost 5 bases at V and 5 bases at J; junction bases unmatched: 4. The CDR3 covers 13 residues. CDR1 and CDR2 (germline): SGHNT, YYREEE (reference sequence). In DNA, the CDR3 is TGTGCCAGCAGTCCAGGGGGAAACAATGAGCAGTTCTTC. Amino acid sequence: CASSPGGNNEQFF.

The chain combines TRBV4-2 with TRBJ2-6, with D perhaps TRBD1 (5 bases). Germline CDR1 LGHNA, CDR2 YNFKEQ. The CDR3 covers 17 residues. The V and J ends lost 0 bases and 10 bases respectively, with 19 bases between them. CDR3: CASSQDPGRSTANVLTF. CDR3 bases: TGTGCCAGCAGCCAAGATCCCGGACGGTCGACAGCTAACGTCCTGACTTTC.

This chain links TRBV28 with TRBJ2-6; TRBD1 might be the D (6 bases). The CDR3 has 15 residues. V dropped 5 bases and J dropped 0 bases, with 8 bases sitting between them. The germline V gene has CDR1 MDHEN and CDR2 SYDVKM. The CDR3 coding sequence is TGTGCCAGCAGTCAGGGACACTCTGGGGCCAACGTCCTGACTTTC. This translates into CASSQGHSGANVLTF.

This clone was seen a few times. The CDR3 spells CASSPGQTEAFF. The DNA of the CDR3 is TGTGCCAGCAGCCCCGGACAGACTGAAGCTTTCTTT. The V and J genes are TRBV7-2 and TRBJ1-1; D may be TRBD1 (6 bases). The CDR3 is 12 residues long. The germline V and J ends were trimmed by 5 bases and 5 bases, with 9 bases remaining between them. CDR1 is SGHTA and CDR2 is FQGNSA in the germline V gene.

The chain links TRBV4-1 to TRBJ2-1, with 13 bases matching TRBD2. Germline-derived CDR1 and CDR2 are MGHRA and YSYEKL. Losses at the gene ends were 4 bases for V and 5 bases for J; bases not matched to a gene: 11. CDR3 length: 18 amino acids. CDR3 DNA sequence: TGCGCCAGCAGCCGTAAACCGGGACTAGCGGGGAGGGACAATGAGCAGTTCTTC. Amino acid sequence: CASSRKPGLAGRDNEQFF.

The chain links TRBV4-3 to TRBJ2-2; D is perhaps TRBD2 (6 bases). The CDR3 spans 15 residues. Germline CDR1 reads LGHNA; CDR2 reads YSLEER. Deletions cut 4 bases from V and 7 bases from J, with 16 bases between. CDR3: CASSLWGVQVGELFF. In DNA form, the CDR3 reads TGCGCCAGCAGCCTGTGGGGGGTCCAGGTCGGGGAGCTGTTTTTT.

The chain employs TRBV18 and TRBJ2-1, with a possible D match to TRBD2 (5 bases). The CDR3 sequence is 17 residues long. Germline values: CDR1 KGHSH, CDR2 LQKENI. Trimming took off 3 bases at V and 0 bases at J, with 15 bases between the two ends. In nucleotides, the CDR3 is TGTGCCAGCTCACCCCTGCCTGACTATAGCTCCTACAATGAGCAGTTCTTC. Translating gives CASSPLPDYSSYNEQFF.

This clone has a handful of counts. This chain connects TRBV5-6 to TRBJ1-5; unclear D gene. Germline V gene data show CDR1 as SGHDT and CDR2 as YYEEEE. The germline V and J ends were trimmed by 2 bases and 3 bases, with 12 bases remaining between them. The CDR3 extends over 15 amino acids. The CDR3 sequence is CASSFTPFDNQPQHF. Written as DNA, the CDR3 is TGTGCCAGCAGCTTCACACCCTTTGACAATCAGCCCCAGCATTTT.

The chain uses TRBV28 and TRBJ2-7; 9 nucleotides align to TRBD1. Germline V gene sequence: CDR1 MDHEN, CDR2 SYDVKM. V was pared by 1 base and J by 6 bases, with 10 bases of the junction left unmatched. CDR3 length: 16 residues. In DNA form, the CDR3 reads TGTGCCAGCAGTTTATCGGTCGGGACAGGGATTGCCGAGCAGTACTTC. It encodes CASSLSVGTGIAEQYF.

The rearrangement uses TRBV29-1 and TRBJ2-5; 8 positions agree with TRBD2. The ends lost 3 bases at V and 4 bases at J; junction bases unmatched: 13. This CDR3 has 16 residues. CDR1 and CDR2 (germline): SQVTM, ANQGSEA. The DNA for the CDR3 is TGCAGCGTTGATTCGTTTCCGGGACTAGGGGGAGAGACCCAGTACTTC. Encoded protein: CSVDSFPGLGGETQYF.

CDR3: CASSLVAGAFSGANVLTF. The CDR3 nucleotides are TGTGCCAGCAGCTTAGTGGCAGGGGCCTTCTCTGGGGCCAACGTCCTGACTTTC. V is TRBV7-6 and J is TRBJ2-6, with D possibly matching TRBD1 (6 bases). This CDR3 comprises 18 residues. Per germline, CDR1 SGHVS and CDR2 FNYEAQ. The V and J ends lost 1 base and 0 bases respectively, with 13 bases between them. The whole variable domain, remainder taken from reference TRBV7-6 and TRBJ2-6, is GAGVSQSPRYKVTKRGQDVALRCDPISGHVSLYWYRQALGQGPEFLTYFNYEAQQDKSGLPNDRFSAERPEGSISTLTIQRTEQRDSAMYRCASSLVAGAFSGANVLTFGAGSRLTVL.

The CDR3 region is CASSQDWAPSYEQYF. The CDR3 DNA reads as TGCGCCAGCAGCCAAGATTGGGCACCTTCCTACGAGCAGTACTTC. The J gene is TRBJ2-7, the V gene TRBV4-3; no definite D call. This CDR3 has 15 amino acids. The V end lost 0 bases, the J end lost 1 base, and 10 bases lay between the germline ends. Per the germline V gene, CDR1 is LGHNA and CDR2 is YSLEER.

Here the CDR3 reads CASSQSTARTDTQYF. The CDR3 DNA follows: TGCGCCAGCAGCCAATCGACAGCTCGCACAGATACGCAGTATTTT. The V call is TRBV4-1, the J call TRBJ2-3, with D possibly being TRBD1 (5 bases). Trimming took off 2 bases at V and 1 base at J, with 10 bases between the two ends. Germline-derived CDR1 and CDR2 are MGHRA and YSYEKL. CDR3 length equals 15 residues.

The CDR3 nucleotides read TGCGCCAGCAGCTTGGCTACAGGAGAATATTCACCCCTCCACTTT. This codes for CASSLATGEYSPLHF. The chain carries TRBV5-1 and TRBJ1-6; tentative D call: TRBD1 (5 bases). The length of the CDR3 is 15 residues. V was shortened by 0 bases and J by 8 bases, with 12 bases between the two germline ends. Germline loops: CDR1 SGHRS, CDR2 YFSETQ.

V gene TRBV4-1 combines with J gene TRBJ1-2; D is unresolved. Germline V gene lookup returns CDR1 MGHRA and CDR2 YSYEKL. The CDR3 spans 17 residues. V was cut by 0 bases and J by 0 bases, with 14 bases left in between. The CDR3 protein is CASSQDYGRLTNYGYTF. In DNA, the CDR3 is TGCGCCAGCAGCCAAGATTATGGCAGGCTGACTAACTATGGCTACACCTTC.

This sequence joins TRBV6-5 and TRBJ2-1, with a tentative D call TRBD2 (5 bases). Between the trimmed V and J ends, which lost 2 bases and 5 bases, there was a span of 7 bases. The CDR3 spans 13 residues. In germline, CDR1 is MNHEY, CDR2 SVGAGI. The DNA of the CDR3 is TGTGCCAGCAGTTACGGGAGCAACAATGAGCAGTTCTTC. Protein: CASSYGSNNEQFF.

This chain connects TRBV15 to TRBJ2-1, with D unresolved. The ends were cut back, 0 bases at V and 4 bases at J, with 13 bases in the middle. The length of the CDR3 is 16 residues. Germline CDR1 reads LNHNV; CDR2 reads YYDKDF (reference sequence). The CDR3 here is CATSRDLSSFYNEQFF. For the CDR3, the DNA is TGTGCCACCAGCAGAGATCTTTCTTCCTTTTACAATGAGCAGTTCTTC.

V is TRBV6-1 and J is TRBJ2-5, with 9 bases that match TRBD1. In germline, CDR1 is MNHNS, CDR2 SASEGT. The ends lost 3 bases at V and 6 bases at J; junction bases unmatched: 8. The CDR3 is made up of 15 amino acids. The CDR3 here is CASSDWAGTGQTQYF. DNA of the CDR3: TGTGCCAGCAGTGATTGGGCCGGGACAGGGCAGACCCAGTACTTC.

The CDR3: CSVVSEGEGTIQYF. As DNA, the CDR3 is TGCAGCGTTGTCTCCGAGGGAGAGGGAACGATTCAGTACTTC. The chain uses TRBV29-1 and TRBJ2-4; possible D gene TRBD2, 5 bases. The CDR3 sequence is 14 residues long. From germline, CDR1 is SQVTM and CDR2 ANQGSEA. V shed 4 bases and J shed 10 bases, with 20 bases lying between them. Supplemented by reference TRBV29-1 and TRBJ2-4, the full variable domain reads SAVISQKPSRDICQRGTSLTIQCQVDSQVTMMFWYRQQPGQSLTLIATANQGSEATYESGFVIDKFPISRPNLTFSTLTVSNMSPEDSSIYLCSVVSEGEGTIQYFGAGTRLSVL.

Here the CDR3 DNA reads TGTGCCAGCAGTCGTAGCGGGAGGACGCAGTTCTTC. Translated, it gives CASSRSGRTQFF. V and J are TRBV28 and TRBJ2-1; TRBD2 aligns across 10 bases. After removal of 5 bases from V and 12 bases from J, the junction contained 4 bases not matched to a gene. Per germline, CDR1 MDHEN and CDR2 SYDVKM. This CDR3 spans 12 amino acids.

J is TRBJ2-3 and V is TRBV11-2; 7 bases are a match to TRBD2. This CDR3 comprises 15 residues. The ends lost 1 base at V and 8 bases at J; junction bases unmatched: 9. The germline gives CDR1 SGHAT, CDR2 FQNNGV. DNA for the CDR3: TGTGCCAGCAGCTTAGTCGGCGGGAGATCTGCTACGCAGTATTTT. It codes for CASSLVGGRSATQYF.

V and J are TRBV30 and TRBJ1-2, with D unclear. The CDR3 runs to 11 residues. CDR1 is GTSNPN and CDR2 is SVGIG in the germline V gene (reference sequence). V lost 0 bases, J lost 8 bases, and 7 bases lay in between. The CDR3 here is CAWSVAAGYTF. In DNA form, the CDR3 reads TGTGCCTGGAGTGTAGCAGCGGGCTACACCTTC.

The chain recombines TRBV18 with TRBJ2-7, with 11 bases matching TRBD2. V was pared by 4 bases and J by 6 bases, with 11 bases of the junction left unmatched. The CDR3 is 16 residues long. CDR1 is KGHSH, CDR2 LQKENI, per germline. Here the CDR3 reads CASSLTSGGPGGEQYF. CDR3 in DNA: TGTGCCAGCTCACTTACTAGCGGGGGTCCCGGGGGCGAGCAGTACTTC.

The J gene is TRBJ2-2, the V gene TRBV5-1; TRBD1 matches at 8 bases. The CDR3 is made up of 14 amino acids. Germline loops: CDR1 SGHRS, CDR2 YFSETQ. The J segment lost 9 bases and the V segment lost 4 bases, leaving 8 bases of the junction unmatched. The CDR3 region is CASSPGQGFWELFF. The CDR3 coding sequence is TGCGCCAGCAGCCCCGGACAGGGTTTTTGGGAGCTGTTTTTT.

The chain uses TRBV19 and TRBJ2-7; 8 nucleotides agree with TRBD1. The CDR3 runs 14 residues. V lost 3 bases to trimming and J lost 2 bases; unmatched junction nucleotides: 3. Germline loops: CDR1 LNHDA, CDR2 SQIVND (reference sequence). The CDR3 loop reads CASSIWTGPYEQYF. The CDR3 bases are TGTGCCAGTAGTATCTGGACAGGGCCCTACGAGCAGTACTTC.

V and J are TRBV6-1 and TRBJ2-7, with 11 bases aligning to TRBD1. Germline V lookup: CDR1 MNHNS, CDR2 SASEGT. The CDR3 sequence is 14 residues long. Trimming cost V 5 bases and J 2 bases; bases outside gene matches: 2. The CDR3 reads CASSTGQGAYEQYF. In nucleotides, the CDR3 is TGTGCCAGCAGTACGGGACAGGGGGCCTACGAGCAGTACTTC.

The table lists this clone with a count of one. J is TRBJ2-1 and V is TRBV4-3; D is unresolved. CDR1 and CDR2 (germline): LGHNA, YSLEER. The CDR3 totals 13 residues. V was clipped by 1 base and J by 4 bases, with 5 bases between them. The CDR3 reads CASSQGLYNEQFF. The CDR3 DNA sequence: TGCGCCAGCAGCCAAGGACTTTACAATGAGCAGTTCTTC.

This clone was seen just once. This may stem from a read error, because a much larger clone lies one nucleotide away. Additional DNA sequences in this sample encode the identical CDR3. The CDR3 protein is CASSRDSYEQYF. The CDR3 nucleotides read TGTGCCAGCAGCCGGGACAGCTACGAGCAGTACTTC. The genes are TRBV2 and TRBJ2-7; 7 positions agree with TRBD1. After removal of 6 bases from V and 3 bases from J, the junction contained 2 bases not matched to a gene. Germline loops: CDR1 SNHLY, CDR2 FYNNEI. This CDR3 contains 12 residues.

The V and J genes are TRBV27 and TRBJ1-5; no clear D gene. This CDR3 comprises 15 residues. V was trimmed by 5 bases and J by 0 bases, leaving 11 bases between them. CDR1 and CDR2 from the germline V gene are MNHEY and SMNVEV (reference sequence). As DNA, the CDR3 is TGTGCCAGCAGTCCATACACCTCTAGCAATCAGCCCCAGCATTTT. Its translation is CASSPYTSSNQPQHF.